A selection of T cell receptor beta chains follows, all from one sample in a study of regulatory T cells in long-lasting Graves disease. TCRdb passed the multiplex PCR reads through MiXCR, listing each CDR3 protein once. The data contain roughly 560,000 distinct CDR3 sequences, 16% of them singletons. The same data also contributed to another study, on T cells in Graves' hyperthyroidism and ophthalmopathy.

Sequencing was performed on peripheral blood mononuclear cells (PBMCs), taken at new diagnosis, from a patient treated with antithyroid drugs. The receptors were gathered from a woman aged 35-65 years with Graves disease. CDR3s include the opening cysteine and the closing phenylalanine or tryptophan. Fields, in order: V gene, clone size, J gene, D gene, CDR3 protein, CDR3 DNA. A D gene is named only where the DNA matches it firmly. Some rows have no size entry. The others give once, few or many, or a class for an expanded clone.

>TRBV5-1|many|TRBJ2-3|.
CASSLGAEDTQYF
TGCGCCAGCAGCTTGGGGGCGGAAGATACGCAGTATTTT
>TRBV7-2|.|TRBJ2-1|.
CASTGEGRIRQFF
TGTGCCAGCACAGGCGAGGGGCGAATCAGGCAGTTCTTC
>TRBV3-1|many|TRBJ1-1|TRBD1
CASNSQGGGTEAFF
TGTGCCAGCAACTCTCAGGGGGGGGGCACTGAAGCTTTCTTT
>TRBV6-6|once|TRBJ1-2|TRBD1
CASSFHPLDRGTRGYTF
TGTGCCAGCAGTTTTCATCCCCTAGACAGGGGTACTCGGGGCTACACCTTC
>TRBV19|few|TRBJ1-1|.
CASPAGAVNTEAFF
TGTGCCAGTCCCGCAGGGGCGGTGAACACTGAAGCTTTCTTT
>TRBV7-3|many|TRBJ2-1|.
CASSPPRGEQFF
TGTGCCAGCAGCCCGCCGAGGGGTGAGCAGTTCTTC
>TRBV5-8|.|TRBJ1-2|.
CASRIYGYTF
TGTGCCAGCAGGATCTACGGCTACACCTTC
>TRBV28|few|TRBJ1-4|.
CASSRGGSNEKLFF
TGTGCCAGCAGCCGGGGGGGGTCTAATGAAAAACTGTTTTTT
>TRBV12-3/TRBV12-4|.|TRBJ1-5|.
CASSFKDWGYSNQPQHF
TGTGCCAGCAGTTTTAAGGATTGGGGATATAGCAATCAGCCCCAGCATTTT
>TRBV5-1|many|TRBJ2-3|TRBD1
CASSLDRGQVDTQYF
TGCGCCAGCAGTCTCGACAGGGGGCAGGTAGATACGCAGTATTTT
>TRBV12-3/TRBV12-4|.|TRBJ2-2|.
CASSLQGSSGELFF
TGCGCCAGCAGCTTGCAGGGGTCCTCCGGGGAGCTGTTTTTT
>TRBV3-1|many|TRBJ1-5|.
CARKDSHQPQHF
TGTGCCCGGAAGGACAGCCATCAGCCCCAGCATTTT
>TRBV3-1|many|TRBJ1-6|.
CASSPRVGAYNSPLHF
TGTGCCAGCAGTCCCCGGGTGGGCGCCTATAATTCACCCCTCCACTTT
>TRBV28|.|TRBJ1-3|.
CASWGGLTGNTIYF
TGTGCCAGCTGGGGGGGCCTGACTGGAAACACCATATATTTT
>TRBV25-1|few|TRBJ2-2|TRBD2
CASSESSGVKGELFF
TGTGCCAGCAGTGAATCGAGCGGGGTCAAGGGGGAGCTGTTTTTT
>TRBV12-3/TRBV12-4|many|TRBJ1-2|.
CASSPRDPSYGYTF
TGTGCCAGCAGTCCCAGGGACCCTAGCTATGGCTACACCTTC
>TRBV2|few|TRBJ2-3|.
CASSPPGPDTQYF
TGTGCCAGCAGTCCCCCGGGCCCAGATACGCAGTATTTT
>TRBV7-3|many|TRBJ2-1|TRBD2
CASSLSGGAWNEQFF
TGTGCCAGCAGCTTAAGCGGGGGGGCCTGGAATGAGCAGTTCTTC
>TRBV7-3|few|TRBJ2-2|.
CASNTGIRGELFF
TGTGCCAGCAATACAGGGATTAGGGGGGAGCTGTTTTTT
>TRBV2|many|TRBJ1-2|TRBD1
CASSAPTGGIKGYTF
TGTGCCAGCAGTGCACCGACAGGGGGTATTAAGGGCTACACCTTC
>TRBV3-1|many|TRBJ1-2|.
CASSQGATPNYGYTF
TGTGCCAGCAGCCAAGGGGCCACTCCAAACTATGGCTACACCTTC
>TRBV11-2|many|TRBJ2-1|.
CASSLGRLGEQFF
TGTGCCAGCAGCTTAGGGCGACTAGGGGAGCAGTTCTTC
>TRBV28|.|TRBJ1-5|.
CATVFTDRWNQPQHF
TGTGCCACCGTTTTTACAGACAGATGGAATCAGCCCCAGCATTTT
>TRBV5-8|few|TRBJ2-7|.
CASSLDQGQYF
TGTGCCAGCAGCTTGGACCAAGGGCAGTACTTC
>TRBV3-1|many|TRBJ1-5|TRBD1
CASSQTGVLDSNQPQHF
TGTGCCAGCAGCCAGACAGGGGTCCTCGATAGCAATCAGCCCCAGCATTTT
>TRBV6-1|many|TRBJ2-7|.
CASSRAVGAYEQYF
TGTGCCAGCAGTAGGGCAGTCGGGGCCTACGAGCAGTACTTC
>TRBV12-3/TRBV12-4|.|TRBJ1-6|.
CASRIEMGGSPLHF
TGTGCCAGCAGAATAGAAATGGGCGGGTCACCCCTCCACTTT
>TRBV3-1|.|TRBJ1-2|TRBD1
CASNQGAHNYGYTF
TGTGCCAGCAACCAGGGGGCCCATAACTATGGCTACACCTTC
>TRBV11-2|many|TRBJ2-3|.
CASSLLYLTDTQYF
TGTGCCAGCAGCCTGCTTTACCTAACAGATACGCAGTATTTT
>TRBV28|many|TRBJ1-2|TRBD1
CASSGDRGNYGYTF
TGTGCCAGCAGCGGGGACAGGGGAAACTATGGCTACACCTTC
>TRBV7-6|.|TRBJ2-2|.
CASSPWDGNTGELFF
TGTGCCAGCAGCCCCTGGGACGGCAACACCGGGGAGCTGTTTTTT
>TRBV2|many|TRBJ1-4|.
CASSDLGGASEKLFF
TGTGCCAGCAGTGATTTGGGGGGCGCATCTGAAAAACTGTTTTTT
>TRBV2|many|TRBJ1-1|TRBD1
CASTKQGENTEAFF
TGTGCCAGCACCAAACAGGGGGAGAACACTGAAGCTTTCTTT
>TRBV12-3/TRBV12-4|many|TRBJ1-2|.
CASSIDSNYGYTF
TGTGCCAGCAGTATCGACAGTAACTATGGCTACACCTTC
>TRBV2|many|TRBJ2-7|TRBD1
CASNIWQGQGYEQYF
TGTGCCAGCAACATTTGGCAGGGACAGGGATACGAGCAGTACTTC
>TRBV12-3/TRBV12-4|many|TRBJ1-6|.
CASSPPTGGYNSPLHF
TGTGCCAGCAGTCCCCCGACTGGAGGTTATAATTCACCCCTCCACTTT
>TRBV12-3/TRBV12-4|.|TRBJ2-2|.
CASRLAESNTGELFF
TGTGCCAGTCGCCTCGCTGAGTCGAACACCGGGGAGCTGTTTTTT
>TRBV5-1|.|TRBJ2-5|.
CASSLSASQETQYF
TGCGCCAGCAGCTTGAGTGCTTCCCAAGAGACCCAGTACTTC
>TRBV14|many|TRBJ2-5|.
CASSPTVRRETQYF
TGTGCCAGCAGCCCGACTGTACGTCGAGAGACCCAGTACTTC
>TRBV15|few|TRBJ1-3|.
CATSRDQAGNTIYF
TGTGCCACCAGCAGAGATCAGGCAGGAAACACCATATATTTT
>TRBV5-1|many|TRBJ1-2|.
CASIPTQGPNYGYTF
TGCGCCAGCATCCCAACCCAGGGGCCAAACTATGGCTACACCTTC
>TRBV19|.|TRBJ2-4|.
CASSIATPRGIQYF
TGTGCCAGTAGTATCGCCACGCCCCGAGGCATTCAGTACTTC
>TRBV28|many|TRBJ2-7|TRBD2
CASSLDRWGLAGGYEQYF
TGTGCCAGCAGTCTGGACCGATGGGGACTAGCGGGGGGTTACGAGCAGTACTTC
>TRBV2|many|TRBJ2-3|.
CASSEDGYTQYF
TGTGCCAGCAGTGAAGACGGTTATACGCAGTATTTT
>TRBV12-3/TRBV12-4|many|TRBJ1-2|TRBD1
CASSWTGDYGYTF
TGTGCCAGCAGTTGGACAGGGGACTATGGCTACACCTTC